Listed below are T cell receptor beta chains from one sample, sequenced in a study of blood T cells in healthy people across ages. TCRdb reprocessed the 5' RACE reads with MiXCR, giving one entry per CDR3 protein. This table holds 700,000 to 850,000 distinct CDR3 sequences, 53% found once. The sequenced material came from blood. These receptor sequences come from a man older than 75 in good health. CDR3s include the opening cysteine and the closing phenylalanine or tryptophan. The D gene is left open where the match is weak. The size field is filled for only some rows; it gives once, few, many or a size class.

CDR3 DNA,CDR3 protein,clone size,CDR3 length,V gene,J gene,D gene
TGTGCCAGCAGCTTGAGGGTAGATGGGCTCTATGAGCAGTTCTTC,CASSLRVDGLYEQFF,-,15,TRBV7-2,TRBJ2-1,-
TGTGCCAGCAGTGTCAGGGTGGACTACGAGCAGTACTTC,CASSVRVDYEQYF,-,13,TRBV2,TRBJ2-7,-
TGTGCCAGCAGTGAATTAGGACCCGGGGAGCTGTTTTTT,CASSELGPGELFF,once,13,TRBV25-1,TRBJ2-2,-
TGTGCCATCAGCTCCCATAGCCCGGACAATGAGCAGTACTTC,CAISSHSPDNEQYF,-,14,TRBV10-3,TRBJ2-7,-
TGTGCCAGCCGAGTGTGGGGCCAGGGGGCGCGATCTGAAAAACTGTTTTTT,CASRVWGQGARSEKLFF,many,17,TRBV2,TRBJ1-4,TRBD1
TGTGCCAGCAGTGAATCCAAGGGGGCCTATGGCTACACCTTC,CASSESKGAYGYTF,few,14,TRBV2,TRBJ1-2,TRBD1
TGTGCCAGCAGAACAGACTCCTACAATGAGCAGTTCTTC,CASRTDSYNEQFF,-,13,TRBV6-2/TRBV6-3,TRBJ2-1,-
TGTGCCAGCAGTTTATCCGGACAGGGCCTCTCCTACAATGAGCAGTACTTC,CASSLSGQGLSYNEQYF,-,17,TRBV28,TRBJ2-7,TRBD1
TGCAGTGCTAGAGATTCCGGGGGCTCCTACGAGCAGTACTTC,CSARDSGGSYEQYF,few,14,TRBV20-1,TRBJ2-7,-
TGTGCCATCAGTGAAGGGGGACAGGGGATGAAAAAACTGTTTTTT,CAISEGGQGMKKLFF,-,15,TRBV10-3,TRBJ1-4,TRBD1
TGCGCCAGCAGCGGATCGGGGAGGGGAGATACGCAGTATTTT,CASSGSGRGDTQYF,few,14,TRBV5-1,TRBJ2-3,TRBD2
TGTGCCAGCAGCCCAGGGGGACTAGCGGTCCGGGATGAGCAGTTCTTC,CASSPGGLAVRDEQFF,-,16,TRBV9,TRBJ2-1,TRBD2
TGCGCCAGCTGCCAAGAGAGTCCGGGACAGGGGGCGCGATCTCACGAGCAGTACTTC,CASCQESPGQGARSHEQYF,-,19,TRBV4-3,TRBJ2-7,TRBD1
TGTGCCAGCAGTCTCCAGCGGGAGCACTATCTCACAGATACGCAGTATTTT,CASSLQREHYLTDTQYF,-,17,TRBV12-3/TRBV12-4,TRBJ2-3,TRBD2
TGTGCCAGCTCACTTGGACAGGCCGACTCCTACGAGCAGTACTTC,CASSLGQADSYEQYF,-,15,TRBV18,TRBJ2-7,TRBD1
TGCGCCAGCAGCACCCATTTGTCCGGGACAGGGAACTCCTACGAGCAGTACTTC,CASSTHLSGTGNSYEQYF,-,18,TRBV5-1,TRBJ2-7,TRBD1
TGCAGAGCCAAAAACATTCAGTACTTC,CRAKNIQYF,once,9,TRBV20-1,TRBJ2-4,-
TGTGCCAGCAGCTTAGGGCCTGCGGGCGGGCCCTACAATGAGCAGTTCTTC,CASSLGPAGGPYNEQFF,-,17,TRBV7-8,TRBJ2-1,-
TGTGCCAGCAAAAGAGGCGGCTACCGGGGAGATACGCAGTATTTT,CASKRGGYRGDTQYF,-,15,TRBV6-5,TRBJ2-3,-
TGTGCCAGCAGTCCCTCAATCCTGGGGAGCTACGAGCAGTACTTC,CASSPSILGSYEQYF,few,15,TRBV28,TRBJ2-7,-
TGCAGTGCTAGAGATCCACAGGGACGTAGGAATCAGCCCCAGCATTTT,CSARDPQGRRNQPQHF,-,16,TRBV20-1,TRBJ1-5,-
TGTGCCAGCATGGCGCCGTATGGCTACACCTTC,CASMAPYGYTF,-,11,TRBV2,TRBJ1-2,-
TGCGCCAGCAGCTTGGAGAGGGGTTCCCCGCGAGAGCAGTACTTC,CASSLERGSPREQYF,few,15,TRBV5-1,TRBJ2-5,-
TGTGCCACCAGCAGTGGAGGACGAAACTATGGCTACACCTTC,CATSSGGRNYGYTF,-,14,TRBV15,TRBJ1-2,-
TGCAGCGTTGCCGGGCCCCCAACTAATGAAAAACTGTTTTTT,CSVAGPPTNEKLFF,few,14,TRBV29-1,TRBJ1-4,-
TGTGCCAGCAGCCTCGGAGGAACTAACATTCAGTACTTC,CASSLGGTNIQYF,-,13,TRBV14,TRBJ2-4,-
TGTGCCAGCAGCGGGTCTACGGGGGGGGAGCACAGATACGCGTATTTT,CASSGSTGGEHRYAYF,-,16,TRBV5-4,TRBJ2-3,TRBD2
TGTGCCAGCAGGCGACAGGAAGGGCGGTATGGCTACACCTTC,CASRRQEGRYGYTF,few,14,TRBV2,TRBJ1-2,-
TGTGCCAGCAGTCCGCCGGGAGCCTCCCCCCAAGAGACCCAGTACTTC,CASSPPGASPQETQYF,few,16,TRBV6-1,TRBJ2-5,-
TGTGCCAGCAGGCCTCGGGGTGGCAGCCCTAGCGGCCCCTACGAGCAGTACTTC,CASRPRGGSPSGPYEQYF,-,18,TRBV7-2,TRBJ2-7,TRBD2